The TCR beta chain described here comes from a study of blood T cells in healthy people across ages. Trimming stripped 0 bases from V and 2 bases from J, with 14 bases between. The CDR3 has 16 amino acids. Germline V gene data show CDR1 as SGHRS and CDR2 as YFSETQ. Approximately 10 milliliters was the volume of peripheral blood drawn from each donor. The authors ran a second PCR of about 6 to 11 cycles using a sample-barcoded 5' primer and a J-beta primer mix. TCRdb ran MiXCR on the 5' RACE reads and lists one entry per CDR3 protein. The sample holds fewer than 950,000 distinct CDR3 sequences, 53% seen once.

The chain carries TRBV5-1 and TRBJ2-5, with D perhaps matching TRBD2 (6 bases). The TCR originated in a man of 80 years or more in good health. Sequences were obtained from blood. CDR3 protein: CASSLAPGAPQETQYF. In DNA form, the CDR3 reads TGCGCCAGCAGCTTGGCCCCGGGAGCCCCACAAGAGACCCAGTACTTC.